The present entry profiles one T cell receptor (beta chain) with its context. Each donor had 8.5 to 10 milliliters of peripheral blood drawn. The CDR3 sequence is 16 residues long. Trimming at V came to 5 bases and at J to 5 bases, leaving 10 bases not matched to a gene. Germline CDR1 MNHEY, CDR2 SMNVEV (reference sequence). Sample-barcoded 5' priming and a J-beta primer mix drove a second PCR of 7 to 11 cycles. Any given sample supplied a minimum of 2.5 million CDR3-containing paired-end reads. One entry per CDR3 protein, called by TCRdb with MiXCR from the 5' RACE reads. In the table there are around 990,000 distinct CDR3 sequences, around two fifths of which are singletons. The sample is drawn from a study of blood T cells in healthy people across ages.

The specimen sequenced was blood. The chain carries TRBV27 and TRBJ2-3; 10 positions agree with TRBD1. This clonotype was obtained from a man aged 18 to 35 in good health. CDR3 loop: CASSVLGTGAIDTQYF. The DNA of the CDR3 is TGTGCCAGCAGTGTCCTCGGGACAGGGGCAATAGATACGCAGTATTTT.